This paragraph covers one T cell receptor (beta chain) sequence. Its antigen has not been determined. No base quality values were provided; no much bigger clone lies one nucleotide off. This entry belongs to a study of radiotherapy plus CTLA-4 blockade in lung cancer (dated by TCRdb to 2016 to 2019). For context, the study as a whole: Among enrolled patients, 15% to 20% had an objective response and approximately 30% reached disease control.

The study tested focal radiation therapy combined with CTLA-4 blockade (ipilimumab) in patients with chemo-refractory metastatic non-small-cell lung cancer. The protocol used for the library was the immunoSEQ multiplex PCR assay. Here the immuneACCESS table is served through TCRdb, limited to in-frame sequences with V and J called. Missing clones are a known gap in these copies; in checked studies unresolved V genes cover under half, and the rest lacks a known reason. This sample is represented by some 60,000 clones; approximately 79% of them were singletons. About 3.1% of the sample belongs to the ten largest clones. Broader findings and caveats from the paper: The strongest predictors of response, as reported, were early dynamic changes in blood T cell clones along with a rise in serum interferon-beta after radiation. After treatment with radiotherapy and ipilimumab, TCR clones that originated in tumors expanded in peripheral blood.

Taken from the germline V gene, the CDR1 and CDR2 loops are MNHEY and SVGAGI. The CDR3 starts with the cysteine, ends with the phenylalanine, and has 14 residues. The sequence is cut down to CDR3 DNA, 42 bases in frame from base 1. V loses 5 bases, J loses 10 bases, and the germline ends lie 20 bases apart. The clonotype comes from a human donor with non-small cell lung cancer who had a complete response to radiotherapy plus ipilimumab. Specimen: peripheral blood, collected from a patient treated with radiotherapy plus ipilimumab. The rearranged segments are TRBV6-5 and TRBJ1-1, with a weak D call of TRBD1 (5 bases match). In nucleotides, the sequence is TGTGCCAGCAGTCCCGCTAGGGACTCGACGGCAGCTTTCTTT. This yields the protein CASSPARDSTAAFF.